The rows below give T cell receptor beta chains drawn from one sample of a study of cytomegalovirus exposure and HLA in healthy donors. Measured with immunoSEQ multiplex PCR; TCRdb has only the in-frame clones, and not every one. Here the sample spans approximately 100,000 clones, over 75% being singletons. The sequenced sample was PBMCs. These receptors all stem from a woman under 30 in good health and CMV-seropositive. The CDR3 runs from the conserved cysteine through the conserved F or W. The order of the fields is clone size, J gene, V gene, D gene, CDR3 protein, CDR3 DNA. The D gene is left open where the match is weak. Some rows mark clone size as missing; the rest say once, few, many or name a class of expanded clone.

NA TRBJ1-2 TRBV11-3 NA CASSNEGGADGYTF TGTGCCAGCAGTAACGAGGGAGGGGCTGATGGCTACACCTTC
NA TRBJ2-2 TRBV7-9 TRBD1 CASSPNPGQGHTGELFF TGTGCCAGCAGCCCTAACCCGGGACAGGGACACACCGGGGAGCTGTTTTTT
NA TRBJ1-2 TRBV6-5 NA CASSGSQGGYGYTF TGTGCCAGCAGTGGGTCTCAGGGTGGCTATGGCTACACCTTC
NA TRBJ1-2 TRBV6-5 TRBD1 CASSYSFRGDGYTF TGTGCCAGCAGTTACTCGTTCAGGGGGGATGGCTACACCTTC
few TRBJ2-5 TRBV5-1 TRBD1 CASSQGQAQETQYF TGCGCCAGCAGCCAAGGACAGGCCCAAGAGACCCAGTACTTC
NA TRBJ2-1 TRBV5-1 NA CASSLLVDSNEQFF TGCGCCAGCAGCCTCCTGGTGGACAGTAATGAGCAGTTCTTC
NA TRBJ1-4 TRBV30 TRBD1 CAWGGQGVEKLFF TGTGCCTGGGGCGGACAGGGGGTTGAAAAACTGTTTTTT
few TRBJ2-1 TRBV4-2 TRBD2 CASSQDGTSGPYNEQFF TGTGCCAGCAGCCAGGACGGGACTAGCGGGCCGTACAATGAGCAGTTCTTC
once TRBJ1-4 TRBV5-4 NA CASSLGTQTNEKLFF TGTGCCAGCAGCCTAGGGACACAAACTAATGAAAAACTGTTTTTT
few TRBJ1-4 TRBV6-1 TRBD1 CASSDRGQGEKLFF TGTGCCAGCAGTGACAGGGGGCAGGGTGAAAAACTGTTTTTT
NA TRBJ1-5 TRBV30 NA CAWSLRGKGNQPQHF TGTGCCTGGAGCCTCAGGGGAAAAGGCAATCAGCCCCAGCATTTT
NA TRBJ1-5 TRBV14 NA CASSQARGSNQPQHF TGTGCCAGCAGCCAAGCCAGGGGTAGCAATCAGCCCCAGCATTTT